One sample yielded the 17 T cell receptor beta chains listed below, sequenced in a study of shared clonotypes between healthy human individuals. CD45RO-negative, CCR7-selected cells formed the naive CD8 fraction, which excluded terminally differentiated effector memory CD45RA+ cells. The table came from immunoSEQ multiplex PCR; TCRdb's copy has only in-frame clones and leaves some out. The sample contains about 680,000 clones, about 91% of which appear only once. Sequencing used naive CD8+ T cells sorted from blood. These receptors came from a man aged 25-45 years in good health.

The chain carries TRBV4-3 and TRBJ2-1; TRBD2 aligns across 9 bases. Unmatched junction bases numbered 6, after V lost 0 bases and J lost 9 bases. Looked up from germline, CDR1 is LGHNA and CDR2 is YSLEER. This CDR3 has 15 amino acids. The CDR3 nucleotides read TGCGCCAGCAGCCAAGAGGGACTAGCTGGTGCTGAGCAGTTCTTC. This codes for CASSQEGLAGAEQFF.

CDR3 DNA: TGTGCCAGCAGAGCGGGACTAGCGGTCTTCTACGAGCAGTACTTC. Protein sequence: CASRAGLAVFYEQYF. The chain links TRBV6-6 to TRBJ2-7, with TRBD2 identical over 11 bases. The V gene's germline CDR1 is MNHNY and CDR2 SVGAGI (reference sequence). V lost 6 bases to trimming and J lost 3 bases; unmatched junction nucleotides: 7. The CDR3 runs to 15 residues.

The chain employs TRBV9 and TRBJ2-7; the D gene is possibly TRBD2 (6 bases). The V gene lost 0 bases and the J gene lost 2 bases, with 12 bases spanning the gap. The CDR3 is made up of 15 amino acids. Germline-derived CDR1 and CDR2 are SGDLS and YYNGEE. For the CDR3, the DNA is TGTGCCAGCAGCGTAGACGGCGGGACCACCTACGAGCAGTACTTC. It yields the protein CASSVDGGTTYEQYF.

For the CDR3, the DNA is TGTGCCAGCAGTAAACAAGGAGTACTCACAGATACGCAGTATTTT. It is translated as CASSKQGVLTDTQYF. This chain connects TRBV6-1 to TRBJ2-3; D not certain. The CDR3 spans 15 residues. Germline lookup yields CDR1 MNHNS and CDR2 SASEGT. Trimming removed 5 bases at V and 2 bases at J, with 14 bases between.

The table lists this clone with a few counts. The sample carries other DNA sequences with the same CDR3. CDR3 in amino acids: CASTPGLTGELFF. Written as DNA, the CDR3 is TGTGCCAGCACTCCCGGTCTCACCGGGGAGCTGTTTTTT. The rearrangement uses TRBV7-9 and TRBJ2-2, with D unclear. CDR1 and CDR2 (germline): SEHNR, FQNEAQ (reference sequence). V lost 7 bases, J lost 4 bases, and 10 bases lay in between. The CDR3 is 13 residues long.

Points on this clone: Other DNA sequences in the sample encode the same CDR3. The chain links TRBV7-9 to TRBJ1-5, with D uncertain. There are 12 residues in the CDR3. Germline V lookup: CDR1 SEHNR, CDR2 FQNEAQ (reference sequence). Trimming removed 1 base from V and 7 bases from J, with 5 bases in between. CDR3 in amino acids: CASSLGSQPQHF. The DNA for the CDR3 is TGTGCCAGCAGCTTAGGATCCCAGCCCCAGCATTTT.

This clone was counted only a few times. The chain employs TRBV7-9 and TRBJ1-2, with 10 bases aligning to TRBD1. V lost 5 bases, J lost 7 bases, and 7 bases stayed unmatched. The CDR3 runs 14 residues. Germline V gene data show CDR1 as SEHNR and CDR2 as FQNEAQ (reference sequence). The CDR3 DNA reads TGTGCCAGCAGCACACGGGGACAGGGGCTTGGCTACACCTTC. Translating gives CASSTRGQGLGYTF.

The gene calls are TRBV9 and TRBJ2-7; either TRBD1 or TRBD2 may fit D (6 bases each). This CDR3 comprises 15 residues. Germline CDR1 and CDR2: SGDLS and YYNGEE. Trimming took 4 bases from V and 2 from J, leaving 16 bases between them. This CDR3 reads CASSPRGGGTYEQYF. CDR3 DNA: TGTGCCAGCAGCCCCAGGGGAGGCGGAACCTACGAGCAGTACTTC.

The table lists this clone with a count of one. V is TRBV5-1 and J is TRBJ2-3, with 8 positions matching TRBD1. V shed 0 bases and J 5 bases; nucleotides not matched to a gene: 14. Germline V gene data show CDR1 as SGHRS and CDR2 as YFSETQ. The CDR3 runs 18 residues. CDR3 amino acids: CASSLAGRAGQDLDTQYF. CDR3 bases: TGCGCCAGCAGCTTGGCCGGCAGGGCGGGACAGGACCTAGATACGCAGTATTTT. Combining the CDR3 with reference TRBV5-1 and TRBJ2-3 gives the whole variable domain KAGVTQTPRYLIKTRGQQVTLSCSPISGHRSVSWYQQTPGQGLQFLFEYFSETQRNKGNFPGRFSGRQFSNSRSEMNVSTLELGDSALYLCASSLAGRAGQDLDTQYFGPGTRLTVL.

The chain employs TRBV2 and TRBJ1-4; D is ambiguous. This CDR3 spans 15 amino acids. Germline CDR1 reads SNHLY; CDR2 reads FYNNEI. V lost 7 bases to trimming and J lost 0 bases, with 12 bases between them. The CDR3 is CASTSYTATNEKLFF. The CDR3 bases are TGTGCCAGCACATCGTACACAGCAACTAATGAAAAACTGTTTTTT. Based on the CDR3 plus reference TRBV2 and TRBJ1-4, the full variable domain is EPEVTQTPSHQVTQMGQEVILRCVPISNHLYFYWYRQILGQKVEFLVSFYNNEISEKSEIFDDQFSVERPDGSNFTLKIRSTKLEDSAMYFCASTSYTATNEKLFFGSGTQLSVL.

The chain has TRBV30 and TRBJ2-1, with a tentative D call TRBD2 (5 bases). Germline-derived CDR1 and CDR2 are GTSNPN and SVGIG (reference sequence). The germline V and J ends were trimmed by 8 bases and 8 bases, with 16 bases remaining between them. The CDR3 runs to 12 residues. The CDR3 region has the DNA TGTGCCGCGGGCCCTCGAACGGATGAGCAGTTCTTC. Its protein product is CAAGPRTDEQFF.

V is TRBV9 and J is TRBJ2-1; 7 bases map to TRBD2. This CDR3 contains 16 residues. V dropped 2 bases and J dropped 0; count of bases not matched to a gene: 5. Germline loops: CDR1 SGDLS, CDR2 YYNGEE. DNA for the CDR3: TGTGCCAGCAGCGTCTTCCCTAGCGGCTCCTACAATGAGCAGTTCTTC. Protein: CASSVFPSGSYNEQFF.

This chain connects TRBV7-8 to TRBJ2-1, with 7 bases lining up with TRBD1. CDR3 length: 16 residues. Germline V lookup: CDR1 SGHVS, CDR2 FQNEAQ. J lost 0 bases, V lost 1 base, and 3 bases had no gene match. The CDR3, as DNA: TGTGCCAGCAGCTTAGAGACAGGGACCTCCTACAATGAGCAGTTCTTC. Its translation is CASSLETGTSYNEQFF.

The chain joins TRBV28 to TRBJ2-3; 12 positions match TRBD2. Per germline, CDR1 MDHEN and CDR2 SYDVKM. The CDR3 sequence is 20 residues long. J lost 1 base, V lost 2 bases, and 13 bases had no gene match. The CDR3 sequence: CASSLRWRLAGEGGTDTQYF. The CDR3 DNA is TGTGCCAGCAGTTTACGGTGGAGACTAGCGGGAGAGGGGGGCACAGATACGCAGTATTTT.

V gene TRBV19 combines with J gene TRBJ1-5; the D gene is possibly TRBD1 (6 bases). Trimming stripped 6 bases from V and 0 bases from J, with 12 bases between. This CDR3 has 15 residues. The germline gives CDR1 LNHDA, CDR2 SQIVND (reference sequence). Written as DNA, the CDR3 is TGTGCCAGTAGCTGGGACACCTATAGCAATCAGCCCCAGCATTTT. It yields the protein CASSWDTYSNQPQHF.

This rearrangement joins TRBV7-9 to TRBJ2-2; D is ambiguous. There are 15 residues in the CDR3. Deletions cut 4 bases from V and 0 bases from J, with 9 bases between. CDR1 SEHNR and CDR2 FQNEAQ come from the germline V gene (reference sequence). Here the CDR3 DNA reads TGTGCCAGCAGCTCGACGAGAGCGAACACCGGGGAGCTGTTTTTT. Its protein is CASSSTRANTGELFF.

CDR3 in amino acids: CASSPSGDYEQYF. CDR3 sequence (DNA): TGTGCCAGCAGCCCCTCAGGGGATTACGAGCAGTACTTC. The chain links TRBV9 to TRBJ2-7; D is possibly TRBD1 (6 bases). Germline-derived CDR1 and CDR2 are SGDLS and YYNGEE. CDR3 length equals 13 residues. V was trimmed by 4 bases and J by 4 bases, leaving 12 bases between them.